A single sample is the source of the 21 T cell receptor beta chains below, sequenced in a study of T cell repertoires in cytomegalovirus infection (dated by TCRdb to about 2019). This sample was sequenced with an Illumina HiSeq 1500. TCRdb ran its own pipeline on the public reads, namely fastp trimming at Q25 and MiXCR clone calling, and kept in-frame beta chains. Rows with a matching CDR3 protein are joined into one entry that keeps the most common DNA and genes. The table for this sample lists about 600,000 distinct CDR3 sequences; about 24% of them were counted only once. The ten largest clones take up 6.5% to 10% of the sample. Sequencing was carried out using CD8+ T cells from PBMCs. The source is a human donor in good health (CMV status not recorded). Some clones in this sample may be carry-over from other donors' samples.

Of note for this clonotype: It may be a read error: a sequence one base away is much more abundant. The chain links TRBV7-4 to TRBJ1-4; D remains unclear. Germline V lookup: CDR1 SGHVT, CDR2 SQSDAQ. This CDR3 spans 13 amino acids. CDR3 amino acids: CASTVPTNEKLSF. In DNA form, the CDR3 reads TGTGCCAGCACGGTTCCCACAAATGAAAAACTGTCTTTT.

The J gene is TRBJ1-1, the V gene TRBV6-6; D may be TRBD1 (5 bases). The CDR3 consists of 17 residues. V lost 2 bases to trimming and J lost 3 bases, with 19 bases between them. The germline gives CDR1 MNHNY, CDR2 SVGAGI (reference sequence). The chain's CDR3 is CASSYVIFLGVYTEAFF. Here the CDR3 DNA reads TGTGCCAGCAGTTACGTTATCTTCTTGGGGGTATACACTGAAGCTTTCTTT.

The chain uses TRBV29-1 and TRBJ2-7; D gene uncertain. The germline CDR1 and CDR2 sequences are SQVTM and ANQGSEA. The CDR3 length is 12 residues. V was cut by 5 bases and J by 1 base, with 9 bases left in between. CDR3 in DNA: TGCAGCGTTCGGAGTATATCCTACGAGCAGTACTTC. As protein: CSVRSISYEQYF.

The chain carries TRBV19 and TRBJ1-5, with D perhaps matching TRBD1 (5 bases). CDR3 size: 15 residues. Germline V CDR1 and CDR2: LNHDA, SQIVND (reference sequence). Trimming pared 1 base from V and 1 base from J, leaving 8 bases between. DNA for the CDR3: TGTGCCAGTAGTATAGCAGGGTTCAGCAATCAGCCCCAGCATTTT. Amino acid sequence: CASSIAGFSNQPQHF.

Turning to this clonotype: Sequence at one end of the junction differs from germline and may be a read error. This chain joins TRBV6-2 or TRBV6-3 and TRBJ2-5; 9 positions match TRBD1. CDR1 is MNHEY, CDR2 SVGEGT, per germline. The CDR3 is made up of 14 amino acids. The CDR3 loop is CVSSFNRGRETQYF. The CDR3 coding sequence is TGTGTCAGCAGTTTCAACAGGGGGCGCGAGACCCAGTACTTC.

The chain employs TRBV6-6 and TRBJ2-7; 7 bases agree with TRBD2. CDR1 is MNHNY, CDR2 SVGAGI, per germline (reference sequence). The CDR3 consists of 14 residues. V shed 2 bases, J shed 3 bases, and the junction held 4 bases outside the gene matches. CDR3 DNA: TGTGCCAGCAGTTACCGGGCGGGGGACTACGAGCAGTACTTC. Its translation: CASSYRAGDYEQYF.

This clonotype was seen ten or more times. This rearrangement joins TRBV7-9 to TRBJ1-2; no clear D. This CDR3 has 16 residues. Trimming shortened V by 1 base and J by 2 bases, and 14 bases separated the two germline ends. Germline V gene data show CDR1 as SEHNR and CDR2 as FQNEAQ (reference sequence). This CDR3 reads CASSLVTDVPNYGYTF. The CDR3 bases are TGTGCCAGCAGCTTAGTCACGGACGTACCGAACTATGGCTACACCTTC.

This sequence joins TRBV29-1 and TRBJ1-1, with D possibly matching TRBD1 (6 bases). The germline V gene encodes CDR1 SQVTM and CDR2 ANQGSEA. Trimming took 4 bases from V and 0 from J, leaving 12 bases between them. The length of the CDR3 is 14 residues. The CDR3 DNA reads as TGCAGCGTTGCAGGGGCGACTATGAACACTGAAGCTTTCTTT. This gives the protein CSVAGATMNTEAFF.

The chain has TRBV6-1 and TRBJ2-3, with 7 bases identical to TRBD2. V shed 3 bases and J 3 bases; nucleotides not matched to a gene: 9. The CDR3 runs to 16 residues. Germline CDR1 is MNHNS and CDR2 is SASEGT. The CDR3 spells CASSEIGLGRTDTQYF. For the CDR3, the DNA is TGTGCCAGCAGTGAGATTGGACTAGGAAGGACAGATACGCAGTATTTT.

This clonotype showed up just once. The chain carries TRBV28 and TRBJ2-4, with unresolved D. V lost 7 bases and J 5 bases, leaving 12 bases between the germline ends. Per the germline V gene, CDR1 is MDHEN and CDR2 is SYDVKM. The CDR3 has 13 residues. CDR3 DNA: TGTGCCAGCACCTCTCATGGGCAAAACATTCAGTACTTC. This codes for CASTSHGQNIQYF.

This clonotype has only a few counts. The chain uses TRBV20-1 and TRBJ2-7; D is perhaps TRBD1 (5 bases). Germline-derived CDR1 and CDR2 are DFQATT and SNEGSKA (reference sequence). The CDR3 is made up of 13 amino acids. Trimming removed 1 base at V and 4 bases at J, with 11 bases between. DNA for the CDR3: TGCAGTGCTAGAGGGGGCACAAGATACGAGCAGTACTTC. Its translation is CSARGGTRYEQYF.

This rearrangement joins TRBV29-1 to TRBJ2-5; possibly TRBD2 for D (6 bases). Germline V gives CDR1 SQVTM, CDR2 ANQGSEA. CDR3 size: 14 residues. V was trimmed by 6 bases and J by 1 base, leaving 15 bases between them. Here the CDR3 reads CSVATSTIQETQYF. The DNA of the CDR3 is TGCAGCGTGGCTACTAGCACTATCCAAGAGACCCAGTACTTC. The variable domain in full, completed from reference TRBV29-1 and TRBJ2-5, reads SAVISQKPSRDICQRGTSLTIQCQVDSQVTMMFWYRQQPGQSLTLIATANQGSEATYESGFVIDKFPISRPNLTFSTLTVSNMSPEDSSIYLCSVATSTIQETQYFGPGTRLLVL.

The genes are TRBV28 and TRBJ2-7; TRBD1 agrees at 12 bases. The CDR3 runs 14 residues. V trimming: 6 bases; J trimming: 8 bases; junction bases outside the gene matches: 8. In germline, CDR1 is MDHEN, CDR2 SYDVKM. CDR3 nucleotides: TGTGCCAGCAGCCTTCCGGGGACAGGGGGCAAGCAGTACGTC. The encoded protein is CASSLPGTGGKQYV.

J is TRBJ2-1 and V is TRBV10-3; D remains ambiguous. The V gene lost 2 bases and the J gene lost 10 bases, with 12 bases spanning the gap. CDR1 and CDR2 from the germline V gene are ENHRY and SYGVKD. The CDR3 consists of 13 residues. The CDR3 reads CAISELEDREQFF. CDR3 DNA sequence: TGTGCCATCAGTGAGCTAGAGGATCGGGAGCAGTTCTTC.

The chain combines TRBV20-1 with TRBJ2-3, with 8 bases aligning to TRBD2. With V trimmed by 1 base and J by 2 bases, 8 bases remained unmatched. This CDR3 region has 16 residues. From germline, CDR1 is DFQATT and CDR2 SNEGSKA (reference sequence). CDR3 in amino acids: CSARGGSGAITDTQYF. As DNA, the CDR3 is TGCAGTGCTAGAGGAGGTAGCGGGGCTATCACAGATACGCAGTATTTT.

This clonotype appeared a few times. The rearrangement joins TRBV6-4 to TRBJ2-2; 9 bases are a match to TRBD2. Looked up from germline, CDR1 is MRHNA and CDR2 is SNTAGT. The trim removed 3 bases at V and 5 bases at J, leaving 1 base unmatched. The CDR3 is 14 residues long. The CDR3 loop reads CASSEGLATGELFF. In nucleotides, the CDR3 is TGTGCCAGCAGTGAGGGACTAGCAACCGGGGAGCTGTTTTTT.

This clonotype occurred a few times. The genes are TRBV7-9 and TRBJ2-5; D is perhaps TRBD2 (6 bases). From germline, CDR1 is SEHNR and CDR2 FQNEAQ (reference sequence). The CDR3 covers 17 residues. V lost 4 bases, J lost 3 bases, and 21 bases lay in between. The CDR3: CASSSPPLAEYEETQYF. CDR3 in DNA: TGTGCCAGCAGCTCCCCCCCACTAGCCGAATATGAAGAGACCCAGTACTTC.

This clonotype turned up a few times. The chain joins TRBV9 to TRBJ2-3; possibly TRBD2 for D (5 bases). The CDR3 contains 15 residues. Germline V gene lookup returns CDR1 SGDLS and CDR2 YYNGEE. V gave up 0 bases and J gave up 2 bases, with 10 bases separating them. The CDR3 reads CASSVEGGSTDTQYF. The CDR3 DNA reads TGTGCCAGCAGCGTAGAAGGAGGTTCCACAGATACGCAGTATTTT. Together with reference TRBV9 and TRBJ2-3, the CDR3 gives the full variable domain: DSGVTQTPKHLITATGQRVTLRCSPRSGDLSVYWYQQSLDQGLQFLIQYYNGEERAKGNILERFSAQQFPDLHSELNLSSLELGDSALYFCASSVEGGSTDTQYFGPGTRLTVL.

The gene calls are TRBV27 and TRBJ2-3; the D gene is possibly TRBD2 (6 bases). CDR3 length: 13 residues. The germline gives CDR1 MNHEY, CDR2 SMNVEV (reference sequence). V lost 6 bases to trimming and J lost 10 bases, with 17 bases between them. The CDR3 nucleotides read TGTGCCAGCAGCCTGCGGGGTTCCATCCCGCAGTATTTT. This codes for CASSLRGSIPQYF.

As concerns this clonotype: Being one base from a much bigger clone, this may be a read error. This chain joins TRBV12-3 or TRBV12-4 and TRBJ2-2; unclear D gene. This CDR3 contains 13 residues. CDR3 DNA: TGTACCAGCAGCAGAGAGTATCTCGGGGAGCTGTTTTTT. It encodes CTSSREYLGELFF.

This clonotype was seen more than once but under ten times. This sequence joins TRBV14 and TRBJ2-5; TRBD1 matches at 8 bases. The CDR3 covers 17 residues. V shed 1 base and J 3 bases; nucleotides not matched to a gene: 10. Looked up from germline, CDR1 is SGHDN and CDR2 is FVKESK. The CDR3 protein is CASSQGIRQGLEETQYF. In DNA form, the CDR3 reads TGTGCCAGCAGCCAAGGAATCCGACAGGGGCTGGAAGAGACCCAGTACTTC. Based on the CDR3 plus reference TRBV14 and TRBJ2-5, the full variable domain is EAGVTQFPSHSVIEKGQTVTLRCDPISGHDNLYWYRRVMGKEIKFLLHFVKESKQDESGMPNNRFLAERTGGTYSTLKVQPAELEDSGVYFCASSQGIRQGLEETQYFGPGTRLLVL.